Listed below are T cell receptor beta chains from one sample, sequenced in a study of blood T cell repertoires in COVID-19. Profiling relied on immunoSEQ multiplex PCR, and the TCRdb table lists in-frame clones only, not all of them. The sample includes about 230,000 clones, 70% to 90% of them seen just once. The sequenced sample consisted of peripheral blood. Receptor source: a man aged 45 to 65 with COVID-19, enrolled during active disease. CDR3s include the opening cysteine and the closing phenylalanine or tryptophan. Fields, in order: clone size, V gene, CDR3 length, J gene, D gene, CDR3 DNA, CDR3 protein. A D gene is named only where the DNA matches it firmly. Clone sizes are given selectively: once, few, many, or a class where the clone is expanded.

clone size: NA; V gene: TRBV18; CDR3 length: 16; J gene: TRBJ1-1; D gene: NA; CDR3 DNA: TGTGCCAGCTCACCAGCCATTGTCGAGGGGAACACTGAAGCTTTCTTT; CDR3 protein: CASSPAIVEGNTEAFF
clone size: NA; V gene: TRBV20-1; CDR3 length: 13; J gene: TRBJ2-1; D gene: NA; CDR3 DNA: TGCAGTGCTAGTGGCCTATTCACGAATGAGCAGTTCTTC; CDR3 protein: CSASGLFTNEQFF
clone size: NA; V gene: TRBV4-3; CDR3 length: 16; J gene: TRBJ1-1; D gene: TRBD1; CDR3 DNA: TGCGCCAGCAGCCAAGCCTGGGACAGGGAGTTTGTCGAAGCTTTCTTT; CDR3 protein: CASSQAWDREFVEAFF
clone size: NA; V gene: TRBV9; CDR3 length: 14; J gene: TRBJ2-3; D gene: NA; CDR3 DNA: TGTGCCAGCAGCGTAGGGCAGAGGACAGATACGCAGTATTTT; CDR3 protein: CASSVGQRTDTQYF
clone size: NA; V gene: TRBV13; CDR3 length: 17; J gene: TRBJ2-1; D gene: TRBD2; CDR3 DNA: TGTGCCAGCAGTTTCCAATTTAGCGGGGGGGCCGGTCATGAGCAGTTCTTC; CDR3 protein: CASSFQFSGGAGHEQFF
clone size: once; V gene: TRBV10-3; CDR3 length: 16; J gene: TRBJ2-3; D gene: TRBD2; CDR3 DNA: TGTGCCACCAACCAGGTAGCGGGGGCCGCAACAGATACGCAGTATTTT; CDR3 protein: CATNQVAGAATDTQYF
clone size: many; V gene: TRBV6-5; CDR3 length: 14; J gene: TRBJ1-6; D gene: TRBD1; CDR3 DNA: TGTGCCAGCAGACGGGACAGCTATAATTCACCCCTCCACTTT; CDR3 protein: CASRRDSYNSPLHF
clone size: NA; V gene: TRBV5-1; CDR3 length: 15; J gene: TRBJ2-5; D gene: TRBD2; CDR3 DNA: TGCGCCAGCAGCTTCCAAGCGGGGGTTAAGGAGACCCAGTACTTC; CDR3 protein: CASSFQAGVKETQYF
clone size: few; V gene: TRBV9; CDR3 length: 16; J gene: TRBJ1-6; D gene: NA; CDR3 DNA: TGTGCCAGCAGCGTAGGACGGGACTCCTATAATTCACCCCTCCACTTT; CDR3 protein: CASSVGRDSYNSPLHF
clone size: NA; V gene: TRBV6-1; CDR3 length: 16; J gene: TRBJ1-6; D gene: NA; CDR3 DNA: TGTGCCAGCAGTGGAGAGGGGGGGGCGATTAATTCACCCCTCCACTTT; CDR3 protein: CASSGEGGAINSPLHF
clone size: NA; V gene: TRBV5-1; CDR3 length: 17; J gene: TRBJ2-3; D gene: TRBD1; CDR3 DNA: TGCGCCAGCAGCTTGGGCCTGGACAGGGGGCGGAGAGATACGCAGTATTTT; CDR3 protein: CASSLGLDRGRRDTQYF
clone size: once; V gene: TRBV3-1/TRBV3-2; CDR3 length: 12; J gene: TRBJ2-7; D gene: NA; CDR3 DNA: TGTGCCAGCAGCCAAGACCTATCTCCGCCGTACTTC; CDR3 protein: CASSQDLSPPYF
clone size: NA; V gene: TRBV7-7; CDR3 length: 16; J gene: TRBJ2-2; D gene: TRBD2; CDR3 DNA: TGTGCTAGCAGCGAACTAGCGGGGGGGACGACCGGGGAGCTGTTTTTT; CDR3 protein: CASSELAGGTTGELFF
clone size: NA; V gene: TRBV18; CDR3 length: 15; J gene: TRBJ2-7; D gene: NA; CDR3 DNA: TGTGCCAGCTCACCACCGGTCTCAGGGACCTACGAGCAGTACTTC; CDR3 protein: CASSPPVSGTYEQYF
clone size: NA; V gene: TRBV6-5; CDR3 length: 12; J gene: TRBJ2-1; D gene: TRBD2; CDR3 DNA: TGTGCCAGCAGTTACTCGGGACTAGTACTGTTCTTC; CDR3 protein: CASSYSGLVLFF
clone size: NA; V gene: TRBV9; CDR3 length: 17; J gene: TRBJ2-6; D gene: NA; CDR3 DNA: TGTGCCAGCAGCCCCGTGGAGGGGAACTCTGGGGCCAACGTCCTGACTTTC; CDR3 protein: CASSPVEGNSGANVLTF
clone size: NA; V gene: TRBV6-7; CDR3 length: 13; J gene: TRBJ2-5; D gene: TRBD2; CDR3 DNA: TGTGCCAGCAGTTCCCGACTAGCTCCCCTTGAGTACTTC; CDR3 protein: CASSSRLAPLEYF
clone size: once; V gene: TRBV6-5; CDR3 length: 15; J gene: TRBJ2-7; D gene: TRBD1; CDR3 DNA: TGTGCCAGCAGTTTCAACCGGGACAGGGGCTACGAGCAGTACTTC; CDR3 protein: CASSFNRDRGYEQYF
clone size: NA; V gene: TRBV5-1; CDR3 length: 14; J gene: TRBJ2-7; D gene: NA; CDR3 DNA: TGCGCCAGCAGCCAGTTGGGGGGAACTTACGAGCAGTACTTC; CDR3 protein: CASSQLGGTYEQYF